This is a list of T cell receptor beta chains from one sample in a study of response to subunit inactivated influenza vaccine. TCRdb called the RT-PCR reads again in MiXCR, with one record for every CDR3 protein. The sample lists around 470,000 distinct CDR3 sequences; 6% to 9% were seen once. The specimen comprised PBMCs from blood, sampled around 25 months after vaccination. These receptor sequences come from a man aged 45-69 years who received an inactivated influenza vaccine. Both conserved end residues are part of each CDR3. The D gene is left open where the match is weak. Clone size appears in some rows only: once, few, many, or a class for an expanded clone.

clone_size j_call v_call d_call cdr3_nt cdr3_aa
few TRBJ2-1 TRBV4-3 NA TGCGCCAGCAGCCAAGTTGTCAGTTACAATGAGCAGTTCTTC CASSQVVSYNEQFF
NA TRBJ1-4 TRBV6-1 NA TGTGCCAGCAGTGAGTCGGTGGGACGGAAACTGTTTTTT CASSESVGRKLFF
few TRBJ2-3 TRBV20-1 NA TGCAGTGGAAGAGGGGGGACTGTCATAGATACGCAGTATTTT CSGRGGTVIDTQYF
many TRBJ2-3 TRBV10-3 TRBD2 TGTGCCATCAGACGGGGGGACGCCGATACGCAGTATTTT CAIRRGDADTQYF
many TRBJ1-5 TRBV10-3 NA TGTGCCATCAGTAAAAACCCGGAGCAGCCCCAGCATTTT CAISKNPEQPQHF
few TRBJ1-5 TRBV20-1 NA TGCAGTGCCAAGGGGGGGCGTACCCAGCCCCAGCATTTT CSAKGGRTQPQHF
few TRBJ2-3 TRBV6-1 TRBD1 TGTGCCAGCAGTACAGGGGGCCCCGTCACAGATACGCAGTATTTT CASSTGGPVTDTQYF
few TRBJ2-5 TRBV5-5 NA TGTGCCAGCAGCAACCGGGACATCCAAGAGACCCAGTACTTC CASSNRDIQETQYF
many TRBJ2-3 TRBV4-1 TRBD2 TGCGCCAGCAGCCTAACTAGCGGGGGGAGCACAGATACGCAGTATTTT CASSLTSGGSTDTQYF
few TRBJ2-3 TRBV29-1 TRBD1 TGCAGCGCTCGACAGGGTACGGGAACGCAGTATTTT CSARQGTGTQYF
few TRBJ1-2 TRBV11-2 NA TGTGCCAGCACCCGAAGCACCCCAGGCTATACCCGTACTAACTATGGCTACACCTTC CASTRSTPGYTRTNYGYTF
few TRBJ2-3 TRBV16 NA TGTGCCAGCAGCCAATCTGGCGCAAGACTCACAGATACGCAGTATTTT CASSQSGARLTDTQYF
NA TRBJ2-7 TRBV5-1 TRBD2 TGCGCCAGCAGCCATACTAGCGGGATCTACGAGCAGTACTTC CASSHTSGIYEQYF
NA TRBJ1-6 TRBV27 NA TGTGCCAGCAGTTTATCGAAAGGGATAAGCTCCTATAATTCACCCCTCCACTTT CASSLSKGISSYNSPLHF
many TRBJ1-2 TRBV6-5 NA TGTGCCAGCAGTTACTCGGGCGGAGAAGCTAACTATGGCTACACCTTC CASSYSGGEANYGYTF
NA TRBJ1-2 TRBV5-1 NA TGCGCCAGCAGCTTGGAACAGGCGGACTATGGCTACACCTTC CASSLEQADYGYTF
few TRBJ1-2 TRBV29-1 TRBD1 TGCAGCGTTGAAGATCGTGGTAGGGGGCAACGTGGCTACACCTTC CSVEDRGRGQRGYTF
NA TRBJ2-2 TRBV5-1 TRBD1 TGCGCCAGCAGCTCGACGGGACAGGGTGCCGGGGAGCTGTTTTTT CASSSTGQGAGELFF
NA TRBJ2-1 TRBV20-1 NA TGCAGTGCTGCGGCGACCTACAATGAGCAGTTCTTC CSAAATYNEQFF
NA TRBJ2-3 TRBV15 NA TGTGCCACCAGCAGAGATCCGGCACCCCAAGGGACGCAGTATTTT CATSRDPAPQGTQYF